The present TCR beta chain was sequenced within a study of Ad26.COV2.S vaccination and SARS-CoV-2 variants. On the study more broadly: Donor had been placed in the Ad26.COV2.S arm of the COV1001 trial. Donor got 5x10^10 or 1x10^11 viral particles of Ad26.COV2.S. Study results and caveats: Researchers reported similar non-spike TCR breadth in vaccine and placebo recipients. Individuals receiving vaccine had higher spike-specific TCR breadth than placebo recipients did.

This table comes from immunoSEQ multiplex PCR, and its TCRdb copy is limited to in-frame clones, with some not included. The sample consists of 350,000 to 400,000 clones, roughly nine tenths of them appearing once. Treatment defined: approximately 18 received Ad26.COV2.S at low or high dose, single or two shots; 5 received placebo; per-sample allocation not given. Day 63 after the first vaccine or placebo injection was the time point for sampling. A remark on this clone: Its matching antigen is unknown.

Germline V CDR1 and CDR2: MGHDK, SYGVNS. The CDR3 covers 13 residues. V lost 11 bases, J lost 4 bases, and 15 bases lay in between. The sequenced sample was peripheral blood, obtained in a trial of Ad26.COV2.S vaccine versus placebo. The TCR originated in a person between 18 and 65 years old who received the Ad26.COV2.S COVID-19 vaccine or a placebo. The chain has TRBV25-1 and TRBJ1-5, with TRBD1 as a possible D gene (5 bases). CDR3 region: CACRGRVNQPQHF. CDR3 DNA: TGTGCCTGCCGGGGACGGGTAAATCAGCCCCAGCATTTT.